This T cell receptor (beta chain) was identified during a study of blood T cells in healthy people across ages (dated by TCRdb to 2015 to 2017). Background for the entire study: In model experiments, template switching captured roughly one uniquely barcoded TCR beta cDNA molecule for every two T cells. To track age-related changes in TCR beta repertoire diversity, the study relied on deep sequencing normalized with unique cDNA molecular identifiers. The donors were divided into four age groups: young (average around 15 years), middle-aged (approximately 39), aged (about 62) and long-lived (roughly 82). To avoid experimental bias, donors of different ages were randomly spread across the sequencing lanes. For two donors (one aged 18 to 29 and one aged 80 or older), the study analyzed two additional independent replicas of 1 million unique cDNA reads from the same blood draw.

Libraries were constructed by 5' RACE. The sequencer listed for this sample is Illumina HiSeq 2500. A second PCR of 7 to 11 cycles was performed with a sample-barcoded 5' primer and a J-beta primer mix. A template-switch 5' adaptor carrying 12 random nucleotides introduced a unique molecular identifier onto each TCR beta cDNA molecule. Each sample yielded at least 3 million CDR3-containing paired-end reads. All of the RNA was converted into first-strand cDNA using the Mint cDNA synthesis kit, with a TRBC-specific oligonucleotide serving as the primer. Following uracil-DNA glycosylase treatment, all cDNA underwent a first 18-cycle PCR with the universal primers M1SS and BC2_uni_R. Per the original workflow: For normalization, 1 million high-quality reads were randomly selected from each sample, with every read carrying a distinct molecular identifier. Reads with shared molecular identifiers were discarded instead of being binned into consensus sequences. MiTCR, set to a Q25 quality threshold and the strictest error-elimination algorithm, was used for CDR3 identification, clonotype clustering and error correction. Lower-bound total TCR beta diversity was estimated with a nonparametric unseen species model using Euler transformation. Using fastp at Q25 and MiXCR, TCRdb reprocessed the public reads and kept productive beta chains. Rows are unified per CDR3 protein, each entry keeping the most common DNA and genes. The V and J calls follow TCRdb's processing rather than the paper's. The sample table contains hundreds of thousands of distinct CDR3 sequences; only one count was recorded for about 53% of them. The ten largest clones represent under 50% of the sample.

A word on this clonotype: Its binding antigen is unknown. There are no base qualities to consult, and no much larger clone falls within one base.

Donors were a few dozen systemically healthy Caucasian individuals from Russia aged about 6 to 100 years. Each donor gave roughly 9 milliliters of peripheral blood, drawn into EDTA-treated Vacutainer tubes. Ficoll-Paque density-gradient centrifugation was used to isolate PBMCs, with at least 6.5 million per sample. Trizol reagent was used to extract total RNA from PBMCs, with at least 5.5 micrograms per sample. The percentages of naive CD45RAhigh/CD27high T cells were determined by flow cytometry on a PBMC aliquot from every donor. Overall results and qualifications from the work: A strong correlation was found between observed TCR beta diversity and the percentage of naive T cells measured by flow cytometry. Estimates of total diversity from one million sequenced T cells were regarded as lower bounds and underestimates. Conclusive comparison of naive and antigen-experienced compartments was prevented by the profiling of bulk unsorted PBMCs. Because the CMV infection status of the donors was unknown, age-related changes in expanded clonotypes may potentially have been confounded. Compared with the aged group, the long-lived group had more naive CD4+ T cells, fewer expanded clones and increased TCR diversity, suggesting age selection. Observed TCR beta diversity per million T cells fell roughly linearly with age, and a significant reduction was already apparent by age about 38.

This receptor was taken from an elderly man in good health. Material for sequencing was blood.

The CDR3 reads CASSVRGGGREKLFF. The bases read TGTGCCAGCAGCGTTAGAGGAGGGGGTAGGGAAAAACTGTTTTTT. The chain joins TRBV9 to TRBJ1-4, and TRBD1 may be the D gene, going by 6 matching bases. V gives up 2 bases and J gives up 8 bases, and the segment between their germline ends measures 16 bases. Looking up the germline V gene yields CDR1 SGDLS and CDR2 YYNGEE. Measured from the cysteine to the phenylalanine, the CDR3 is 15 residues long. Only CDR3 DNA is held: 45 bases, read in frame from base 1.